This T cell receptor (beta chain) was captured by sequencing in a study of response to subunit inactivated influenza vaccine (dated by TCRdb to the late 2010s). In the study overall: Deep quantitative T cell receptor repertoire profiling was used in the study to track responses to a trivalent subunit inactivated influenza vaccine. Points the paper makes about the study in general: According to the authors, only a limited number of new T cells may be recruited by each seasonal influenza vaccination.

Library preparation used RT-PCR. These reads were obtained on an Illumina HiSeq 2500. The public reads were quality trimmed at Q25 with fastp and then assembled into clones with MiXCR by TCRdb, keeping productive beta chains. Entries are consolidated by CDR3 protein sequence, retaining the most common genes and DNA. Counted in this sample were roughly 790,000 distinct CDR3 sequences; 21% of them appeared once. The ten largest make up roughly 10% of the sample. From the germline V gene, CDR1 is MDHEN and CDR2 is SYDVKM. The CDR3 spans 14 residues, from the cysteine through the phenylalanine. The sequence is cut down to CDR3 DNA, 42 bases in frame from base 1. Here V drops 1 base and J drops 6 bases, and the junction holds 4 bases not matched to any gene. Ten or more counts support this clonotype. This clone's antigen is unknown. Base qualities are not provided; no much larger clone lies one nucleotide away.

The chain is encoded by TRBV28 joined to TRBJ2-5, with 8 middle bases fitting TRBD1. The clonotype was recovered from a man aged 45-65 years who received an inactivated influenza vaccine. Donor details come from another sample of the same person, matched by shared clones. The source material was PBMCs from blood, sampled 4 to 6 days after vaccination. The CDR3 protein is CASSLSGGGKTQYF. The base sequence is TGTGCCAGCAGTTTATCAGGGGGCGGAAAGACCCAGTACTTC.